These T cell receptor beta chains were read from a single sample in a study of post-analysis software for immune sequencing data. TCRdb passed the PCR reads through MiXCR, listing each CDR3 protein once. In the table there are hundreds of thousands of distinct CDR3 sequences, 25% to 30% of which are singletons. Sequencing was carried out using blood. These TCRs come from a girl aged 5 to 17 with multiple sclerosis. Each CDR3 is given with its conserved first and last residue. D genes are given only for firm matches. Clone size is not always given. Where it is, it says once, few, many or a class for expanded clones.

size: -; D: -; J: TRBJ2-2; V: TRBV7-2; CDR3: CASSLAGPRHGELFF; DNA: TGTGCCAGCAGCTTAGCCGGCCCGCGCCACGGGGAGCTGTTTTTT
size: few; D: -; J: TRBJ2-5; V: TRBV5-1; CDR3: CASSRLSRAQETQYF; DNA: TGCGCCAGCAGCCGATTGTCGAGGGCACAAGAGACCCAGTACTTC
size: -; D: TRBD1; J: TRBJ1-1; V: TRBV7-9; CDR3: CASSTGQGMNTEAFF; DNA: TGTGCCAGCAGCACCGGACAGGGCATGAACACTGAAGCTTTCTTT
size: few; D: -; J: TRBJ1-4; V: TRBV3-1; CDR3: CASSQVHEKLFF; DNA: TGTGCCAGCAGCCAAGTCCACGAAAAACTGTTTTTT
size: few; D: TRBD1; J: TRBJ2-2; V: TRBV12-3/TRBV12-4; CDR3: CASRTQGANTGELFF; DNA: TGTGCCAGCAGGACACAGGGGGCGAACACCGGGGAGCTGTTTTTT
size: few; D: TRBD2; J: TRBJ2-3; V: TRBV20-1; CDR3: CSARLAGVLDTQYF; DNA: TGCAGTGCCAGACTAGCGGGAGTTTTGGATACGCAGTATTTT
size: -; D: TRBD2; J: TRBJ2-5; V: TRBV20-1; CDR3: CSAREAGVGQYF; DNA: TGCAGTGCTAGAGAGGCGGGGGTGGGGCAGTACTTC
size: -; D: -; J: TRBJ2-1; V: TRBV28; CDR3: CASTQANNEQFF; DNA: TGTGCCAGCACCCAGGCCAACAATGAGCAGTTCTTC
size: -; D: -; J: TRBJ2-7; V: TRBV9; CDR3: CASSVDLQTYEQYF; DNA: TGTGCCAGCAGCGTAGATCTACAGACCTACGAGCAGTACTTC
size: few; D: -; J: TRBJ1-5; V: TRBV7-8; CDR3: CASSLGHPSPQHF; DNA: TGTGCCAGCAGCTTGGGACACCCGTCGCCCCAGCATTTT
size: -; D: -; J: TRBJ2-5; V: TRBV7-2; CDR3: CASSLAQPLFQETQYF; DNA: TGTGCCAGCAGCTTAGCACAGCCCTTATTCCAAGAGACCCAGTACTTC
size: few; D: -; J: TRBJ1-1; V: TRBV10-3; CDR3: CAISESTELHTEAFF; DNA: TGTGCCATCAGTGAGTCGACAGAACTTCACACTGAAGCTTTCTTT
size: many; D: -; J: TRBJ2-7; V: TRBV20-1; CDR3: CSARDLGSREQYF; DNA: TGCAGTGCTAGAGATCTCGGGTCGCGCGAGCAGTACTTC
size: -; D: TRBD1; J: TRBJ1-2; V: TRBV7-2; CDR3: CASRGTGLFSYTF; DNA: TGTGCCAGCAGAGGGACAGGGTTATTTAGCTACACCTTC
size: many; D: -; J: TRBJ1-2; V: TRBV6-1; CDR3: CASSEAKRTYGYTF; DNA: TGTGCCAGCAGTGAAGCGAAGAGGACCTATGGCTACACCTTC
size: -; D: TRBD1; J: TRBJ1-4; V: TRBV29-1; CDR3: CSVTGTANEKLFF; DNA: TGCAGCGTGACCGGGACAGCAAATGAAAAACTGTTTTTT
size: once; D: TRBD2; J: TRBJ2-1; V: TRBV12-3/TRBV12-4; CDR3: CASSLTSGGAQFF; DNA: TGTGCCAGCAGTTTAACTAGCGGAGGGGCGCAGTTCTTC
size: -; D: TRBD1; J: TRBJ2-1; V: TRBV5-8; CDR3: CASSLPGQLFGAYNEQFF; DNA: TGTGCCAGCAGCCTACCGGGACAGCTTTTTGGGGCCTACAATGAGCAGTTCTTC
size: -; D: TRBD1; J: TRBJ1-5; V: TRBV12-3/TRBV12-4; CDR3: CASSHRGMDNQPQHF; DNA: TGTGCCAGCAGTCACAGGGGAATGGACAATCAGCCCCAGCATTTT
size: many; D: TRBD2; J: TRBJ2-7; V: TRBV28; CDR3: CASSLGGGYYEQYF; DNA: TGTGCCAGCAGTTTAGGGGGGGGGTACTACGAGCAGTACTTC
size: few; D: -; J: TRBJ1-2; V: TRBV29-1; CDR3: CSVVRGGNYGYTF; DNA: TGCAGCGTTGTAAGGGGGGGTAACTATGGCTACACCTTC
size: -; D: -; J: TRBJ1-2; V: TRBV7-2; CDR3: CASSPEGGRNGYTF; DNA: TGTGCCAGCAGCCCAGAAGGGGGAAGGAATGGCTACACCTTC
size: few; D: -; J: TRBJ2-3; V: TRBV7-2; CDR3: CASSLRGLRRGDTQYF; DNA: TGTGCCAGCAGTCTGCGGGGACTTCGCAGGGGAGATACGCAGTATTTT
size: -; D: TRBD2; J: TRBJ2-1; V: TRBV28; CDR3: CASSPPPGTSEKKRNEQFF; DNA: TGTGCCAGCAGCCCTCCCCCAGGGACTAGCGAAAAAAAGCGTAATGAGCAGTTCTTC
size: many; D: -; J: TRBJ2-5; V: TRBV7-9; CDR3: CASSHSRILEETQYF; DNA: TGTGCCAGCAGCCACTCGAGGATCTTAGAAGAGACCCAGTACTTC
size: few; D: -; J: TRBJ1-2; V: TRBV19; CDR3: CASSIGTPNYGYTF; DNA: TGTGCCAGTAGTATCGGGACGCCTAACTATGGCTACACCTTC
size: few; D: TRBD1; J: TRBJ1-1; V: TRBV12-3/TRBV12-4; CDR3: CASSLTGQVPGTEAFF; DNA: TGTGCCAGCAGTTTGACTGGACAGGTACCAGGCACTGAAGCTTTCTTT
size: -; D: TRBD1; J: TRBJ1-1; V: TRBV6-5; CDR3: CASSYSRTGGVWNTEAFF; DNA: TGTGCCAGCAGTTACTCTCGGACAGGGGGGGTATGGAACACTGAAGCCTTCTTT
size: few; D: -; J: TRBJ2-5; V: TRBV7-2; CDR3: CASSHFGGLETQYF; DNA: TGTGCCAGCAGCCACTTTGGGGGCCTGGAGACCCAGTACTTC
size: -; D: -; J: TRBJ1-1; V: TRBV7-9; CDR3: CASSLAGTSMNTEAFF; DNA: TGTGCCAGCAGCTTAGCCGGGACGTCGATGAACACTGAAGCTTTCTTT
size: few; D: -; J: TRBJ2-7; V: TRBV27; CDR3: CASSLTSRRSYEQYF; DNA: TGTGCCAGCAGTTTGACCAGCAGGCGCTCCTACGAGCAGTACTTC
size: -; D: -; J: TRBJ2-5; V: TRBV6-1; CDR3: CASSEGHGTQYF; DNA: TGTGCCAGCAGTGAAGGGCATGGGACCCAGTACTTC
size: -; D: TRBD2; J: TRBJ2-5; V: TRBV20-1; CDR3: CSARGLAGARETQYF; DNA: TGCAGTGCTAGGGGACTAGCGGGGGCGCGGGAGACCCAGTACTTC
size: few; D: TRBD1; J: TRBJ1-2; V: TRBV12-3/TRBV12-4; CDR3: CASSLSSGGNYGYTF; DNA: TGTGCCAGCAGTTTAAGTTCAGGGGGCAACTATGGCTACACCTTC